The text below deals with one T cell receptor (beta chain). Its target is not known. These data belong to a study of post-analysis software for immune sequencing data. TCR beta cDNA libraries included unique molecular identifiers. Out of roughly 1 to 10 million T cells, roughly 0.5 million cDNA molecules were generated. TCRdb independently ran MiXCR on the PCR reads; one entry per CDR3 protein. The sample includes more than 500,000 distinct CDR3 sequences, roughly 34% of them seen just once. Study outcomes and limitations: Under F measure analysis, samples from one preparation batch co-clustered strongly. Significantly lower normalized Chao1 diversity was found in patients with multiple sclerosis relative to controls. Patients showed TRBV5-6, TRBV5-1 and TRBV20-1 among five TRBV segments more frequent than in controls.

Germline assignment: CDR1 LNHNV and CDR2 YYDKDF (reference sequence). V was pared by 0 bases and J by 0 bases, with 13 bases between. The CDR3 loop spans 17 amino acids. The V call is TRBV15, the J call TRBJ2-3; possible D gene TRBD2, 6 bases. The sequencing input was blood. The receptor comes from a girl aged 2 to 17 with multiple sclerosis. This chain's CDR3 is CATSRDRGAGSTDTQYF. The CDR3 nucleotides read TGTGCCACCAGCAGAGATCGAGGAGCGGGTAGCACAGATACGCAGTATTTT.